These T cell receptor beta chains were read from a single sample in a study of blood T cells in healthy people across ages. TCRdb itself ran the 5' RACE reads through MiXCR, one entry per CDR3 protein. The data contain a few hundred thousand distinct CDR3 sequences, 25% to 30% of them singletons. Sequencing was performed on blood. These receptors were taken from a woman aged 70-85 years in good health. The CDR3 runs from the conserved cysteine through the conserved F or W.

v_gene,j_gene,CDR3aa
TRBV4-3,TRBJ2-7,CASSQAGFYEQYF
TRBV5-1,TRBJ1-5,CASSRDGSNQPQHF
TRBV6-6,TRBJ1-3,CASMYPGAGNTIYF
TRBV2,TRBJ2-6,CASSEQGTVGSGANVLTF
TRBV3-1,TRBJ1-4,CASSQDRLGEKLFF
TRBV12-3/TRBV12-4,TRBJ2-5,CASSPGRNLQETQYF
TRBV20-1,TRBJ2-7,CSAGGTDLYEQYF
TRBV11-3,TRBJ2-2,CASTPGTANTGELFF
TRBV6-5,TRBJ1-1,CASRQGKATEAFF
TRBV24-1,TRBJ2-1,CATSDLRRDNEQFF
TRBV7-2,TRBJ1-1,CASRTQGHVGEAFF
TRBV25-1,TRBJ1-4,CASKKTGGEKLFF
TRBV7-2,TRBJ1-1,CASSLYPGTEAFF
TRBV10-3,TRBJ2-5,CAISESPSGVQETQYF
TRBV6-5,TRBJ1-2,CASSRDRDYGYTF
TRBV7-9,TRBJ2-3,CASSLAILAGARTDTQYF
TRBV4-3,.,CASGQVGNEQFF
TRBV5-1,TRBJ1-4,CASSLFPLPTNEKLFF
TRBV4-3,TRBJ2-5,CASSQTIAGGRGETQYF
TRBV4-2,TRBJ2-5,CASSLGTSGESLLETQYF
TRBV5-6,TRBJ1-1,CASSRDRVSLNTEAFF
TRBV3-1,TRBJ1-2,CASSQDRQSYGYTF
TRBV5-1,TRBJ2-5,CASSLQGGRLETQYF
TRBV30,TRBJ1-2,CASNDGYTF
TRBV2,TRBJ1-1,CASSGGRTSRTEAFF
TRBV25-1,TRBJ2-3,CASSTVGGNTDTQYF
TRBV20-1,TRBJ1-4,CSASRRGIGETNEKLFF
TRBV7-2,TRBJ1-1,CASSFLFTGTEAFF
TRBV18,TRBJ1-2,CASSPTGMRYTF
TRBV7-6,TRBJ1-2,CASSYSEDYGYTF
TRBV2,TRBJ2-5,CASSHNRLAGGQETQYF
TRBV5-8,TRBJ1-2,CARELGNYGYTF
TRBV4-3,TRBJ1-1,CASSQDRSSGAFF
TRBV12-3/TRBV12-4,TRBJ2-5,CASSPAGSLETQYF
TRBV21-1,TRBJ1-3,CASSNSRAGISGNTIYF
TRBV12-3/TRBV12-4,TRBJ1-2,CASRRGQGFNYGYTF
TRBV29-1,TRBJ2-1,CSAGLGGDEQFF
TRBV7-9,TRBJ2-1,CASSSRQGSYNEQFF
TRBV9,TRBJ2-7,CASRPLDRTEQYF
TRBV20-1,TRBJ2-2,CSAILIGGAEKTGELFF
TRBV19,TRBJ2-1,CASTPSGSTYNEQFF
TRBV4-3,TRBJ1-2,CASSQRGGQFQNYGYTF
TRBV11-2,TRBJ2-5,CASSLSAPGQETQYF
TRBV29-1,TRBJ2-5,CSGRGWQETQYF
TRBV27,TRBJ2-7,CASSPAVSYEQYF
TRBV6-2/TRBV6-3,TRBJ2-3,CASSLAGGRHDTQYF
TRBV2,TRBJ1-2,CVGRDLHGHTF
TRBV6-2/TRBV6-3,TRBJ1-5,CASSYLVGFNQPQHF
TRBV7-2,TRBJ1-5,CASSLRGPGGREPQHF
TRBV7-2,TRBJ2-5,CASSLARGSGGEQYF
TRBV2,.,CASSELTKETQYF
TRBV6-6,TRBJ1-1,CASSSGAGDTEAFF
TRBV20-1,TRBJ1-4,CSASLGGNEKLFF
TRBV6-1,TRBJ1-5,CASRGWSVIGQPQHF
TRBV3-1,TRBJ1-2,CASSQVPRAAYGYTF
TRBV7-9,.,CASSSMTGAETQYF
TRBV7-2,TRBJ2-2,CASSLAYRNTGELFF
TRBV5-4,.,CASSLDPSGGAGNNEQFF
TRBV13,TRBJ1-4,CASSSLGVPGPRPVNEKLFF
TRBV7-2,TRBJ1-3,CASSAAGTGSGNTIYF